This is a list of T cell receptor beta chains from one sample in a study of OX40 agonist ivuxolimab in advanced cancers. Clones were sequenced by immunoSEQ multiplex PCR, and TCRdb holds only the in-frame ones, with some missing. The top ten clones hold roughly 2.5% of a sample with roughly 32,000 clones, about four fifths of them seen once. The sample was CD4+ or CD8+ T cells sorted from blood, taken in a trial of the OX40 agonist ivuxolimab. The receptors shown here come from an adult with an advanced solid tumor such as melanoma, head and neck, liver or kidney cancer. Each CDR3 is given with its conserved first and last residue. D genes are given only for firm matches. Only part of the rows carry a size: once, few, many, or a class if the clone is expanded.

V gene: TRBV18
J gene: TRBJ1-3
D gene: -
clone size: -
CDR3 length: 15
CDR3 protein: CASSRGADSGNTIYF
CDR3 DNA: TGTGCCAGCTCACGGGGGGCAGACTCTGGAAACACCATATATTTT

V gene: TRBV2
J gene: TRBJ1-2
D gene: TRBD1
clone size: -
CDR3 length: 13
CDR3 protein: CASRTGAESGYTF
CDR3 DNA: TGTGCCAGCAGAACAGGGGCCGAGTCGGGCTACACCTTC

V gene: TRBV18
J gene: TRBJ2-3
D gene: TRBD2
clone size: -
CDR3 length: 16
CDR3 protein: CASSPSGGVSRNTQYF
CDR3 DNA: TGTGCCAGCTCACCATCCGGGGGGGTGTCTCGGAATACGCAGTATTTT

V gene: TRBV15
J gene: TRBJ2-7
D gene: TRBD2
clone size: -
CDR3 length: 15
CDR3 protein: CATSRIVGGDYEQYF
CDR3 DNA: TGTGCCACCAGCAGGATCGTCGGGGGGGACTACGAGCAGTACTTC

V gene: TRBV5-5
J gene: TRBJ2-3
D gene: TRBD1
clone size: -
CDR3 length: 17
CDR3 protein: CASSASTGGSFTDTQYF
CDR3 DNA: TGTGCCAGCAGCGCCTCTACAGGGGGGTCTTTCACAGATACGCAGTATTTT

V gene: TRBV11-2
J gene: TRBJ2-5
D gene: -
clone size: -
CDR3 length: 15
CDR3 protein: CASSSVPEWSETQYF
CDR3 DNA: TGTGCCAGCAGCTCCGTCCCCGAGTGGTCAGAGACCCAGTACTTC

V gene: TRBV5-1
J gene: TRBJ2-1
D gene: TRBD2
clone size: -
CDR3 length: 15
CDR3 protein: CASSRASGGNNEQFF
CDR3 DNA: TGCGCCAGCAGCAGGGCTAGCGGGGGGAACAATGAGCAGTTCTTC

V gene: TRBV5-4
J gene: TRBJ2-7
D gene: -
clone size: -
CDR3 length: 15
CDR3 protein: CASSSINGDPYEQYF
CDR3 DNA: TGTGCCAGCAGCTCCATTAACGGGGACCCCTACGAGCAGTACTTC

V gene: TRBV19
J gene: TRBJ1-1
D gene: -
clone size: -
CDR3 length: 15
CDR3 protein: CASSTIGGLNTEAFF
CDR3 DNA: TGTGCCAGTAGTACAATAGGGGGGCTGAACACTGAAGCTTTCTTT

V gene: TRBV18
J gene: TRBJ2-7
D gene: -
clone size: -
CDR3 length: 14
CDR3 protein: CASSPRRDSYEQYF
CDR3 DNA: TGTGCCAGCTCACCACGGCGGGACAGCTACGAGCAGTACTTC

V gene: TRBV7-2
J gene: TRBJ2-7
D gene: -
clone size: -
CDR3 length: 16
CDR3 protein: CASSRQGQGVSYEQYF
CDR3 DNA: TGTGCCAGCAGCCGCCAGGGGCAGGGAGTCTCCTACGAGCAGTACTTC

V gene: TRBV23-1
J gene: TRBJ1-6
D gene: -
clone size: -
CDR3 length: 14
CDR3 protein: CASSQAGEWSPLHF
CDR3 DNA: TGCGCCAGCAGTCAGGCAGGGGAATGGTCACCCCTCCACTTT

V gene: TRBV27
J gene: TRBJ2-7
D gene: -
clone size: few
CDR3 length: 11
CDR3 protein: CASRMLDEQYF
CDR3 DNA: TGTGCCAGCCGGATGCTCGACGAGCAGTACTTC

V gene: TRBV7-2
J gene: TRBJ1-1
D gene: -
clone size: -
CDR3 length: 14
CDR3 protein: CASSLAGTRAEAFF
CDR3 DNA: TGTGCCAGCAGCTTAGCGGGGACAAGAGCTGAAGCTTTCTTT

V gene: TRBV9
J gene: TRBJ2-7
D gene: -
clone size: -
CDR3 length: 15
CDR3 protein: CASSVGAGNSYEQYF
CDR3 DNA: TGTGCCAGCAGCGTAGGGGCAGGTAACTCCTACGAGCAGTACTTC

V gene: TRBV2
J gene: TRBJ1-1
D gene: -
clone size: few
CDR3 length: 15
CDR3 protein: CASSARQDRQTEAFF
CDR3 DNA: TGTGCCAGCAGTGCCCGACAGGACCGGCAGACTGAAGCTTTCTTT

V gene: TRBV9
J gene: TRBJ2-3
D gene: TRBD2
clone size: -
CDR3 length: 17
CDR3 protein: CASSVAPGLAGDTVQYF
CDR3 DNA: TGTGCCAGCAGCGTAGCCCCGGGACTAGCGGGAGACACGGTCCAGTATTTT

V gene: TRBV7-9
J gene: TRBJ1-4
D gene: -
clone size: -
CDR3 length: 14
CDR3 protein: CASSFHGTNEKLFF
CDR3 DNA: TGTGCCAGCAGCTTCCACGGGACTAATGAAAAACTGTTTTTT

V gene: TRBV30
J gene: TRBJ1-6
D gene: -
clone size: -
CDR3 length: 13
CDR3 protein: CAWSQGYNSPLHF
CDR3 DNA: TGTGCCTGGAGTCAAGGGTATAATTCACCCCTCCACTTT

V gene: TRBV4-2
J gene: TRBJ2-5
D gene: -
clone size: -
CDR3 length: 13
CDR3 protein: CASSQDPVETQYF
CDR3 DNA: TGTGCCAGCAGCCAAGATCCGGTAGAGACCCAGTACTTC

V gene: TRBV28
J gene: TRBJ1-2
D gene: TRBD1
clone size: -
CDR3 length: 13
CDR3 protein: CASSLSNRGSYTF
CDR3 DNA: TGTGCCAGCAGTTTATCCAACAGGGGAAGCTACACCTTC

V gene: TRBV4-3
J gene: TRBJ1-6
D gene: -
clone size: -
CDR3 length: 17
CDR3 protein: CASSQEVQHPYNSPLHF
CDR3 DNA: TGCGCCAGCAGCCAAGAGGTACAGCATCCCTATAATTCACCCCTCCACTTT

V gene: TRBV7-2
J gene: TRBJ2-3
D gene: -
clone size: -
CDR3 length: 14
CDR3 protein: CASSSLLSTDTQYF
CDR3 DNA: TGTGCCAGCAGCTCCCTATTAAGCACAGATACGCAGTATTTT

V gene: TRBV28
J gene: TRBJ1-1
D gene: -
clone size: -
CDR3 length: 14
CDR3 protein: CASSETVMNTEAFF
CDR3 DNA: TGTGCCAGCAGTGAGACAGTTATGAACACTGAAGCTTTCTTT

V gene: TRBV5-1
J gene: TRBJ2-5
D gene: TRBD1
clone size: -
CDR3 length: 15
CDR3 protein: CASSYRDRDGETQYF
CDR3 DNA: TGCGCCAGCAGCTACCGGGACAGGGACGGGGAGACCCAGTACTTC

V gene: TRBV28
J gene: TRBJ1-4
D gene: -
clone size: -
CDR3 length: 14
CDR3 protein: CASSSQGGSEKLFF
CDR3 DNA: TGTGCCAGCAGTTCTCAGGGAGGAAGTGAAAAACTGTTTTTT

V gene: TRBV2
J gene: TRBJ2-1
D gene: -
clone size: -
CDR3 length: 13
CDR3 protein: CASSETGVLGEFF
CDR3 DNA: TGTGCCAGCAGTGAGACTGGAGTGCTTGGAGAGTTCTTC

V gene: TRBV7-2
J gene: TRBJ1-2
D gene: -
clone size: -
CDR3 length: 14
CDR3 protein: CASSPGGGTYGYTF
CDR3 DNA: TGTGCCAGCAGCCCCGGGGGGGGTACCTATGGCTACACCTTC